A single sample gave rise to the 14 T cell receptor beta chains below, sequenced in a study of blood T cell repertoires in COVID-19. Using immunoSEQ multiplex PCR, the repertoire was profiled, and TCRdb retains in-frame clones only, with some absent. The profile shows some 150,000 clones, 88% of them singletons. Source material: peripheral blood. The receptors stem from a human donor in a cohort sampled during active COVID-19.

V usage is TRBV6-6 and J usage is TRBJ2-3; 10 positions agree with TRBD2. V gave up 5 bases and J gave up 1 base; unmatched junction bases: 9. The germline gives CDR1 MNHNY, CDR2 SVGAGI (reference sequence). The CDR3 is made up of 17 amino acids. The CDR3 is CASSRGSLAGGTDTQYF. The CDR3 DNA follows: TGTGCCAGCAGTCGCGGGTCCCTAGCGGGGGGCACAGATACGCAGTATTTT.

The chain joins TRBV5-4 to TRBJ2-5; 7 bases match TRBD2. The CDR3 is 14 residues long. The germline V gene encodes CDR1 SGHNT and CDR2 YYREEE (reference sequence). Trimming cost V 2 bases and J 5 bases; bases outside gene matches: 6. CDR3 amino acids: CASSLSSGGETQYF. The DNA of the CDR3 is TGTGCCAGCAGCTTATCTAGCGGAGGGGAGACCCAGTACTTC.

This clone was seen once. The V call is TRBV19, the J call TRBJ1-1, with 12 bases that match TRBD1. CDR3 length: 16 amino acids. Trimming at V came to 3 bases and at J to 8 bases, leaving 10 bases not matched to a gene. Germline V gives CDR1 LNHDA, CDR2 SQIVND (reference sequence). The CDR3 DNA reads TGTGCCAGTAGTATGGGACAGGGGGCTTGGTCCGGCGAAGCTTTCTTT. It codes for CASSMGQGAWSGEAFF.

The chain has TRBV7-3 and TRBJ2-3; 9 nucleotides agree with TRBD1. J lost 10 bases, V lost 5 bases, and 4 bases had no gene match. This CDR3 has 12 amino acids. Germline V gives CDR1 SGHTA, CDR2 FQGTGA. CDR3 in DNA: TGTGCCAGCAGCCCTGGACAGGGGTCGCAGTATTTT. Its translation: CASSPGQGSQYF.

The rearrangement uses TRBV29-1 and TRBJ2-4, with 8 bases identical to TRBD1. This CDR3 region has 13 residues. CDR1 is SQVTM, CDR2 ANQGSEA, per germline. Germline trimming cut 2 bases from V and 6 bases from J; bases unmatched to any gene: 3. The chain's CDR3 is CSVEPGGGNIQYF. The CDR3 coding sequence is TGCAGCGTTGAACCAGGGGGCGGAAACATTCAGTACTTC.

Concerning this clone itself: Other nucleotide sequences from this sample produce the same CDR3. The chain couples TRBV11-2 to TRBJ2-3; 11 bases align to TRBD1. Trimming removed 5 bases from V and 4 bases from J; junction bases left unmatched: 2. This CDR3 has 14 residues. Germline CDR1 and CDR2: SGHAT and FQNNGV. In nucleotides, the CDR3 is TGTGCCAGCAGCCTGGGACAGGGGGCAGATACGCAGTATTTT. It codes for CASSLGQGADTQYF.

CDR3 loop: CASSLGTGYGYTF. The CDR3, as DNA: TGTGCCAGCAGTCTCGGGACAGGGTATGGCTACACCTTC. The chain has TRBV12-3 or TRBV12-4 and TRBJ1-2; TRBD1 matches 9 bases. The CDR3 is 13 amino acids. V was pared by 5 bases and J by 5 bases, with 3 bases of the junction left unmatched.

V gene TRBV19 combines with J gene TRBJ1-1, with D unresolved. The germline V gene has CDR1 LNHDA and CDR2 SQIVND (reference sequence). CDR3 length: 13 amino acids. V was pared by 10 bases and J by 6 bases, with 18 bases between. In DNA form, the CDR3 reads TGTGCCACCCACGGGAGACGCACCCCTGAAGCTTTCTTT. Protein: CATHGRRTPEAFF.

This CDR3 reads CASSLPSGSSYNEQFF. The CDR3 DNA reads as TGCGCCAGCAGCCTGCCTAGCGGCAGCTCCTACAATGAGCAGTTCTTC. V is TRBV5-1 and J is TRBJ2-1; TRBD2 matches 7 bases. J was trimmed by 0 bases and V by 4 bases; bases with no gene match: 7. The CDR3 is 16 residues long. Germline lookup yields CDR1 SGHRS and CDR2 YFSETQ.

V is TRBV5-4 and J is TRBJ2-1; 9 bases map to TRBD2. V was clipped by 0 bases and J by 8 bases; unmatched bases: 15. This CDR3 is 18 amino acids long. The V gene's germline CDR1 is SGHNT and CDR2 YYREEE (reference sequence). The CDR3 spells CASSLVLGFGTSRDEQFF. The DNA for the CDR3 is TGTGCCAGCAGCTTGGTGCTTGGTTTTGGGACTAGCCGGGATGAGCAGTTCTTC. The full variable domain, with the rest looked up from reference TRBV5-4 and TRBJ2-1, is ETGVTQSPTHLIKTRGQQVTLRCSSQSGHNTVSWYQQALGQGPQFIFQYYREEENGRGNFPPRFSGLQFPNYSSELNVNALELDDSALYLCASSLVLGFGTSRDEQFFGPGTRLTVL.

The V call is TRBV4-3, the J call TRBJ1-2; D remains unclear. The CDR3 loop spans 13 amino acids. V shed 0 bases and J shed 5 bases, with 7 bases lying between them. Germline V gene data show CDR1 as LGHNA and CDR2 as YSLEER. The CDR3 loop is CASSQDGVYGYTF. In nucleotides, the CDR3 is TGCGCCAGCAGCCAAGACGGAGTATATGGCTACACCTTC.

The DNA of the CDR3 is TGTGCCAGCAGTCCCCAGGCGGGGCAAGAGACCCAGTACTTC. This translates into CASSPQAGQETQYF. The chain has TRBV2 and TRBJ2-5, with D possibly matching TRBD2 (6 bases). The CDR3 is 14 amino acids. The V gene's germline CDR1 is SNHLY and CDR2 FYNNEI. Trimming removed 5 bases from V and 2 bases from J, with 12 bases in between.

V gene TRBV5-6 combines with J gene TRBJ2-7; 7 bases are shared with TRBD1. CDR3 length: 16 amino acids. Germline V CDR1 and CDR2: SGHDT, YYEEEE. The trim removed 1 base at V and 0 bases at J, leaving 7 bases unmatched. The CDR3: CASSLKDRAISYEQYF. For the CDR3, the DNA is TGTGCCAGCAGCTTGAAAGACAGGGCCATCTCCTACGAGCAGTACTTC.

V gene TRBV7-9 combines with J gene TRBJ1-2; TRBD1 might be the D (5 bases). This CDR3 has 14 amino acids. CDR1 and CDR2 (germline): SEHNR, FQNEAQ (reference sequence). V lost 3 bases, J lost 4 bases, and 12 bases lay in between. This CDR3 is CASSLFDSPYGYTF. The CDR3 DNA follows: TGTGCCAGCAGCTTGTTTGACAGCCCCTATGGCTACACCTTC.